This is a list of T cell receptor beta chains from one sample in a study of cytomegalovirus exposure and HLA in healthy donors. Clones were read by immunoSEQ multiplex PCR, and TCRdb kept only the in-frame ones, dropping some. The repertoire has 150,000 to 200,000 clones, around 80% of them found once; the top ten carry around 1.5%. The sequencing sample was made of PBMCs. The source is a man in his forties or fifties in good health and CMV-seronegative. CDR3s include the opening cysteine and the closing phenylalanine or tryptophan. D genes are given only for firm matches. The size field is filled for only some rows; it gives once, few, many or a size class.

cdr3_nt cdr3_aa j_call v_call clone_size d_call
TGTGCCAGCTCGAACAGGGGGACGGACACTGAAGCTTTCTTT CASSNRGTDTEAFF TRBJ1-1 TRBV25-1 NA TRBD1
TGTGCCAGCAGCAGTACAGGGATGGGCTACACCTTC CASSSTGMGYTF TRBJ1-2 TRBV5-6 once NA
TGTGCCAGCAGCGTAGGCCCCGGGATCCAAGAGACCCAGTACTTC CASSVGPGIQETQYF TRBJ2-5 TRBV9 few NA
TGTGCCAGCAGCTCCGGCCCCTCAGGGGATAGCAATCAGCCCCAGCATTTT CASSSGPSGDSNQPQHF TRBJ1-5 TRBV5-8 NA NA
TGCGCCAGCAGCTTGGAATGGGGGGTTGGAAACACCATATATTTT CASSLEWGVGNTIYF TRBJ1-3 TRBV5-1 NA NA
TGTGCCAGCAGCTTAATAGCGGGATCCTCCTACAATGAGCAGTTCTTC CASSLIAGSSYNEQFF TRBJ2-1 TRBV7-3 NA TRBD2
TGTGCCATCAGAACGGGGGAGGCTAGCGCCTCATACACCGGGGAGCTGTTTTTT CAIRTGEASASYTGELFF TRBJ2-2 TRBV10-3 few NA
TGTGCCAGCACTAAAACAGGGAACACTGAAGCTTTCTTT CASTKTGNTEAFF TRBJ1-1 TRBV6-5 NA NA
TGCGCCAGCAGCCAGCCGGGAGGGGAGAACACTGAAGCTTTCTTT CASSQPGGENTEAFF TRBJ1-1 TRBV4-1 NA NA
TGTGCCAGCAGTTCCGTGGACAGTCTGAACACTGAAGCTTTCTTT CASSSVDSLNTEAFF TRBJ1-1 TRBV6-5 once NA
TGTGCCAGCAGAGACAATATTCGATCGGGGGGAAAACTGTTTTTT CASRDNIRSGGKLFF TRBJ1-4 TRBV6-1 NA NA
TGTGCCAGCTCACCAACAGGGGGCGGTGGTTACAATGAGCAGTTCTTC CASSPTGGGGYNEQFF TRBJ2-1 TRBV18 NA TRBD1
TGTGCCTGGAGTCTCGGGACAGCCTACGAGCAGTACTTC CAWSLGTAYEQYF TRBJ2-7 TRBV30 NA TRBD1
TGTGCCAGTAGTTGGGGACTAGCGGGAGCCTACAATGAGCAGTTCTTC CASSWGLAGAYNEQFF TRBJ2-1 TRBV19 NA TRBD2
TGTGCCAGTAGTATTGGACAGGGCACCGGGGAGCTGTTTTTT CASSIGQGTGELFF TRBJ2-2 TRBV19 NA TRBD1
TGCAGCGTTGAGGACACGGACTACGAGCAGTACTTC CSVEDTDYEQYF TRBJ2-7 TRBV29-1 NA NA
TGTGCCAGCAGTGATCTTACCTACGAGCAGTACTTC CASSDLTYEQYF TRBJ2-7 TRBV2 NA NA
TGTGCCAGCAGCTTAGGCAGGACAGGGGAGAAGGAAGAGACCCAGTACTTC CASSLGRTGEKEETQYF TRBJ2-5 TRBV7-9 NA TRBD1
TGCGCCAGCAGCCTAGCAGAGCGGGAGGGAAGAGATACGCAGTATTTT CASSLAEREGRDTQYF TRBJ2-3 TRBV4-1 NA TRBD2
TGTGCCAGCAGTGTGTCAGGGGCCAATGGAAAACTGTTTTTT CASSVSGANGKLFF TRBJ1-4 TRBV2 NA NA
TGTGCCTGGGGGTCAGGAGGGAGTAAGGGAAAGGGGGAGACCCAGTACTTC CAWGSGGSKGKGETQYF TRBJ2-5 TRBV30 NA NA
TGTGCCAGCAGCGTGGGGACAGGGTATACGAATGAGCAGTTCTTC CASSVGTGYTNEQFF TRBJ2-1 TRBV9 NA TRBD1
TGTTCCAGCAGCCCTAGGGGCCAGCTGAACACTGAAGCTTTCTTT CSSSPRGQLNTEAFF TRBJ1-1 TRBV7-9 NA NA
TGTGCCAGCAGCTTTAGCGGGTCGAACACCGGGGAGCTGTTTTTT CASSFSGSNTGELFF TRBJ2-2 TRBV9 NA TRBD2
TGTGCCAGCAGCATGACAGGGGTCGAGCAGTACTTC CASSMTGVEQYF TRBJ2-7 TRBV6-1 NA TRBD1
TGTGCCTGGAGGAGGTACGGGGCCAACGTCCTGACTTTC CAWRRYGANVLTF TRBJ2-6 TRBV30 NA NA
TGTGCCAGCAGCGTAAGCGGGCTTGGCAATCAGCCCCAGCATTTT CASSVSGLGNQPQHF TRBJ1-5 TRBV9 NA NA
TGTGCCAGCAGCCTAGCGGAAGGACTAGCGGGTAACCAAGAGACCCAGTACTTC CASSLAEGLAGNQETQYF TRBJ2-5 TRBV7-6 NA TRBD2
TGTGCCAGCAGGGGACAGGTTTGGGGCAATCAGCCCCAGCATTTT CASRGQVWGNQPQHF TRBJ1-5 TRBV2 NA TRBD1
TGTGCCAGCAGCGTGGACACCTCCTACGAGCAGTACTTC CASSVDTSYEQYF TRBJ2-7 TRBV25-1 medium-sized NA
TGTGCCAGTACTATACCTGACAGGGATAATCAGCCCCAGCATTTT CASTIPDRDNQPQHF TRBJ1-5 TRBV19 NA TRBD1
TGCGCCAGCAGCTGGGACAGGGGGCAAGGAACCGGGGAGCTGTTTTTT CASSWDRGQGTGELFF TRBJ2-2 TRBV5-1 NA TRBD1
TGTGCCAGCAGCCAAGTGGGAGGAGGGACTGAAGCTTTCTTT CASSQVGGGTEAFF TRBJ1-1 TRBV14 few NA
TGTGCCAGCAGCCGGGAGGGAGCCATTAATGAAAAACTGTTTTTT CASSREGAINEKLFF TRBJ1-4 TRBV6-6 once NA
TGTGCCAGCAGTTCGGGACAGGGGAATCAGCCCCAGCATTTT CASSSGQGNQPQHF TRBJ1-5 TRBV6-5 NA TRBD1
TGTGCCAGCATCTTTAATGACAGGACTAACTATGGCTACACCTTC CASIFNDRTNYGYTF TRBJ1-2 TRBV28 few NA
TGCACTGGACTAGGGGGAGGTGAGCAGTTCTTC CTGLGGGEQFF TRBJ2-1 TRBV20-1 NA NA
TGTGCCAGCAGCGAATCCCAGACTGACCGGGATTTCCTTAATCAGCCCCAGCATTTT CASSESQTDRDFLNQPQHF TRBJ1-5 TRBV7-6 NA NA
TGTGCCAGCAGCCAACGGGGGGTGAAAGCTTTCTTT CASSQRGVKAFF TRBJ1-1 TRBV11-2 NA NA
TGTGCCACCTCGGCGAGTAGCAAGACCTACACTGAAGCTTTCTTT CATSASSKTYTEAFF TRBJ1-1 TRBV27 NA NA
TGTGCCAGCAGTCAGGGGGGGGGACTAGTCTATTCTGAGCAGTTCTTC CASSQGGGLVYSEQFF TRBJ2-1 TRBV27 NA NA
TGTGCAAGTAGGGTGGGAGGGGGTTGGAATGAGCAGTTCTTC CASRVGGGWNEQFF TRBJ2-1 TRBV19 NA NA
TGTTCCAGCAGCTTAAATACGCAGGGCAATGGCTACACCTTC CSSSLNTQGNGYTF TRBJ1-2 TRBV7-9 NA NA
TGTGCCAGCAGCTCCAGGCCGGGACTAGCAGACAATGAGCAGTTCTTC CASSSRPGLADNEQFF TRBJ2-1 TRBV11-2 NA TRBD2
TGCGCCAGCAGCCAGGGACAGGGAATGAGCCAAGAGACCCAGTACTTC CASSQGQGMSQETQYF TRBJ2-5 TRBV5-1 NA TRBD1
TGTGCCAGCAGCCCGGGCCGGGACTCACAAGAGACCCAGTACTTC CASSPGRDSQETQYF TRBJ2-5 TRBV5-5 once NA
TGTGCCAGCAGCTTTCGCGTTCACAATGAGCAGTTCTTC CASSFRVHNEQFF TRBJ2-1 TRBV7-8 NA NA
TGTGCCAGCAGCCCGGACAGGGGAAGAGCTTTCTTT CASSPDRGRAFF TRBJ1-1 TRBV16 NA TRBD1